Each of the 24 T cell receptor beta chains below was sequenced from the same sample in a study of tumor-infiltrating lymphocytes in primary liver carcinoma. For blood RNA, unsorted whole blood served as the source, and germline DNA was extracted too. Researchers generated TCR beta cDNA from roughly 510 ng of total RNA, relying on a constant-region primer. Construction of TCR beta libraries relied on three successive nested multiplex PCR rounds employing slightly modified ARM-PCR. TRBV1-TRBV30 forward and Cbeta reverse primers drove the first two roughly 10-cycle rounds. TCRdb reprocessed the multiplex PCR reads via MiXCR and lists one record per CDR3 protein. The table includes approximately 330,000 distinct CDR3 sequences, around 60% detected once. The sequencing sample was made of peripheral blood. The receptors shown here come from a man between 35 and 55 years old with primary liver carcinoma and hepatitis B virus infection.

This clonotype was seen a few times. The rearrangement links TRBV5-5 to TRBJ1-4; D not certain. The CDR3 loop spans 14 amino acids. CDR1 and CDR2 from the germline V gene are SGHKS and YYEKEE (reference sequence). V was pared by 0 bases and J by 8 bases, with 11 bases between. CDR3 coding DNA: TGTGCCAGCAGCTTGGCCCCCGGGCGCGAAAAACTGTTTTTT. Protein sequence: CASSLAPGREKLFF.

There are a few counts of this clonotype. V usage is TRBV4-1 and J usage is TRBJ1-1, with D unresolved. Germline assignment: CDR1 MGHRA and CDR2 YSYEKL. V lost 1 base, J lost 7 bases, and 10 bases lay in between. The CDR3 has 13 residues. The DNA of the CDR3 is TGCGCCAGCAGCCAAGCTTCTGGGGATGAAGCTTTCTTT. Protein product: CASSQASGDEAFF.

Turning to this clonotype: The missing conserved phenylalanine or tryptophan at the end of this CDR3 makes a read error likely. The chain is built from TRBV5-1 and TRBJ2-5; D might be TRBD2 (5 bases). V was trimmed by 4 bases and J by 2 bases, leaving 12 bases between them. Germline CDR1 is SGHRS and CDR2 is YFSETQ. CDR3 length: 14 residues. The CDR3 nucleotides read TGCGCCAGCAGCGGCAGACTATCTCAAGAGACCCAGTACCTC. It translates to CASSGRLSQETQYL.

This clonotype showed up just once. Given the absence of the conserved phenylalanine or tryptophan at the CDR3 end, a read error is likely. The gene calls are TRBV11-1 and TRBJ1-1; D is uncertain. V lost 5 bases and J 3 bases, leaving 16 bases between the germline ends. Germline V gives CDR1 SGHAT, CDR2 FQDESV (reference sequence). The CDR3 runs 15 residues. CDR3 residues: CASSKDKGLDTEAFL. The CDR3 coding sequence is TGTGCCAGCAGCAAAGACAAGGGTTTGGACACTGAAGCTTTCCTT.

This clonotype was counted a single time. The junction departs from the called germline gene at one end, perhaps through a read error. The V and J genes are TRBV6-1 and TRBJ1-1; D gene uncertain. The CDR3 totals 13 residues. The V gene's germline CDR1 is MNHNS and CDR2 SASEGT. This CDR3 is CASTELRNTEAFF. The DNA for the CDR3 is TGTGCCAGCACTGAACTTAGGAACACTGAAGCTTTCTTT.

The rearrangement joins TRBV5-4 to TRBJ2-7; no definite D call. The CDR3 length is 14 residues. CDR1 and CDR2 from the germline V gene are SGHNT and YYREEE (reference sequence). Deletions cut 7 bases from V and 9 bases from J, with 23 bases between. CDR3 residues: CASGFNDKRRVQYF. CDR3 nucleotides: TGTGCCAGCGGATTTAACGACAAACGACGAGTGCAGTACTTC.

Worth noting for this clonotype: The junction and the germline gene differ at one end; a read error may be behind it. The V call is TRBV7-9, the J call TRBJ1-4; no clear D. Germline V gene data show CDR1 as SEHNR and CDR2 as FQNEAQ (reference sequence). The CDR3 sequence is 15 residues long. The CDR3 region has the DNA TGTGCCAGCAGCTTCGGGAGGGCGTTGGGTGAAGAACTGTTTTTT. It is translated as CASSFGRALGEELFF. Full variable domain (remainder filled in from reference TRBV7-9 and TRBJ1-4): DTGVSQNPRHKITKRGQNVTFRCDPISEHNRLYWYRQTLGQGPEFLTYFQNEAQLEKSRLLSDRFSAERPKGSFSTLEIQRTEQGDSAMYLCASSFGRALGEELFFGSGTQLSVL.

A remark on this clonotype: Since a much larger clone is just one base distant, this may be a read error. The V and J genes are TRBV10-3 and TRBJ1-2; D gene ambiguous. This CDR3 contains 13 residues. Germline V gives CDR1 ENHRY, CDR2 SYGVKD. CDR3 region: CAISGPRLYAYTF. CDR3 bases: TGTGCCATCAGTGGGCCCAGACTCTATGCCTACACCTTC.

The chain recombines TRBV4-1 with TRBJ2-7; 9 nucleotides match TRBD1. With 6 bases clipped from V and 4 bases from J, the junction kept 13 bases outside the gene matches. This CDR3 comprises 16 residues. Germline CDR1 and CDR2: MGHRA and YSYEKL. The CDR3 protein is CASRLTKDRGLYEQYF. The DNA for the CDR3 is TGCGCCAGCAGGTTAACAAAGGACAGGGGCCTATACGAGCAGTACTTC.

Comment on this clonotype: A clone one base away is much larger, so this may be a read error. The J gene is TRBJ2-5, the V gene TRBV28; D gene unclear. The CDR3 has 15 amino acids. Germline V lookup: CDR1 MDHEN, CDR2 SYDVKM. This CDR3 reads CASSLFGGIQDTQYF. The CDR3, as DNA: TGTGCCAGCAGTTTGTTTGGCGGAATACAAGACACCCAGTACTTC.

The chain recombines TRBV11-2 with TRBJ2-7; the D gene is possibly TRBD1 (6 bases). The germline gives CDR1 SGHAT, CDR2 FQNNGV. Trimming took off 6 bases at V and 7 bases at J, with 16 bases between the two ends. CDR3 length equals 13 residues. The CDR3 coding sequence is TGTGCCAGCAGACATAGGGACAAAGCTGAGCAGTACTTC. Its translation: CASRHRDKAEQYF.

In regard to this clonotype: The limits of the CDR3 on the DNA are not certain, so only TCRdb's listed CDR3 is given. The rearrangement joins TRBV10-1 to TRBJ2-2. Germline V lookup: CDR1 WNHNN, CDR2 SYGVQD (reference sequence). Counting both end residues, the CDR3 totals 13 amino acids. The CDR3 here is CASSASVVGSCFF.

This clonotype appeared many times. The genes are TRBV12-3 or TRBV12-4 and TRBJ2-7; tentatively, D is TRBD2 (6 bases). V lost 2 bases and J lost 3, with 14 bases in between. This CDR3 comprises 15 residues. Here the CDR3 reads CASSLISGPFYEQYF. The CDR3 DNA reads as TGTGCCAGCAGTTTAATTAGCGGACCATTCTACGAGCAGTACTTC.

The chain has TRBV6-5 and TRBJ1-2; unclear D gene. The CDR3 has 12 residues. The V gene lost 5 bases and the J gene lost 4 bases, with 8 bases spanning the gap. Per the germline V gene, CDR1 is MNHEY and CDR2 is SVGAGI. CDR3 in amino acids: CASSALGYGYTF. In DNA form, the CDR3 reads TGTGCCAGCAGTGCCTTGGGCTATGGCTACACCTTC.

As for this clonotype: A much larger clone differs from this one at a single base, so this may be a read error. This chain's CDR3 is CASTKGPTGTGVDEQFF. The CDR3 region has the DNA TGTGCCAGCACCAAAGGCCCTACCGGGACAGGCGTGGATGAGCAGTTCTTC. V gene TRBV6-1 combines with J gene TRBJ2-1; 8 bases are shared with TRBD1. The CDR3 covers 17 residues. Germline V gene data show CDR1 as MNHNS and CDR2 as SASEGT. Losses at the gene ends were 7 bases for V and 8 bases for J; bases not matched to a gene: 19.

This chain joins TRBV9 and TRBJ2-1; 8 bases fit TRBD2. The J segment lost 4 bases and the V segment lost 4 bases, leaving 7 bases of the junction unmatched. The germline CDR1 and CDR2 sequences are SGDLS and YYNGEE. CDR3 length: 15 amino acids. CDR3 DNA: TGTGCCAGCAGCTCTCCCGGGAGGGGGTACAATGAGCAGTTCTTC. Translating gives CASSSPGRGYNEQFF.

As for this clonotype: One base away lies a much larger clone, so this may be a sequencing read error. J is TRBJ2-7 and V is TRBV10-3; unclear D gene. This CDR3 has 14 residues. The V gene's germline CDR1 is ENHRY and CDR2 SYGVKD. V lost 2 bases and J 3 bases, leaving 11 bases between the germline ends. CDR3 in DNA: TGTGCCATCAGTGAGCCAAGGCTACTCTACGAGCAGTACTTC. Its translation: CAISEPRLLYEQYF.

This sequence joins TRBV10-3 and TRBJ1-5; TRBD1 aligns across 7 bases. The V segment lost 11 bases and the J segment 8 bases; nucleotides outside the gene matches: 12. This CDR3 contains 13 residues. In germline, CDR1 is ENHRY, CDR2 SYGVKD. CDR3 bases: TGTGCCGCGACCGGGACAGACCAGGAGCCCCAGCATTTT. Residues: CAATGTDQEPQHF.

Notes on this clonotype: This sequence may be a read error, since a much larger clone differs from it by one base. The genes are TRBV6-5 and TRBJ1-4; D is perhaps TRBD1 (6 bases). CDR1 and CDR2 (germline): MNHEY, SVGAGI. Trimming removed 2 bases from V and 4 bases from J, with 17 bases in between. The CDR3 is 17 amino acids. The CDR3: CASSYTGKKGVNEKLFF. The CDR3 nucleotides are TGTGCCAGCAGTTACACAGGGAAGAAGGGAGTTAATGAAAAACTGTTTTTT.

In the case of this clonotype: A much bigger clone sits one base away, suggesting this may be a read error. This chain uses TRBV6-5 with TRBJ1-2; D is undetermined. The V and J ends lost 2 bases and 8 bases respectively, with 18 bases between them. Germline-derived CDR1 and CDR2 are MNHEY and SVGAGI. The CDR3 loop spans 15 amino acids. CDR3 coding DNA: TGTGCCAGCAGTTACACGATGGGATTTAAGGGCGGCTACACCTTC. Translated, it gives CASSYTMGFKGGYTF.

The chain couples TRBV5-6 to TRBJ2-3, with D perhaps TRBD1 (5 bases). This CDR3 is built from 14 residues. Germline loops: CDR1 SGHDT, CDR2 YYEEEE. V shed 4 bases and J shed 1 base, with 10 bases lying between them. CDR3 amino acids: CASSVQVRTDTQYF. DNA of the CDR3: TGTGCCAGCAGCGTACAGGTTCGCACAGATACGCAGTATTTT.

This clonotype was counted ten times or more. CDR3 nucleotide sequence: TGTGCCAGCAGCCACCCCGAAGGGGGCTACACCTTC. This codes for CASSHPEGGYTF. This chain joins TRBV14 and TRBJ1-2; D remains ambiguous. Trimming removed 3 bases at V and 8 bases at J, with 10 bases between. Germline lookup yields CDR1 SGHDN and CDR2 FVKESK. The CDR3 totals 12 residues.

This sequence joins TRBV6-5 and TRBJ2-6; 7 bases map to TRBD2. The CDR3 totals 22 residues. With V trimmed by 0 bases and J by 5 bases, 22 bases remained unmatched. The germline V gene has CDR1 MNHEY and CDR2 SVGAGI. CDR3 in DNA: TGTGCCAGCAGTTACTCTCAACCTGCCTTGACGGGAGGCTATTCTAGGGCCAACGTCCTGACTTTC. This translates into CASSYSQPALTGGYSRANVLTF.

This clonotype was recorded once. The germline gene is not matched at one end of the junction; a read error may be the cause. The chain has TRBV7-9 and TRBJ2-7; 7 bases line up with TRBD1. The CDR3 is 13 amino acids. Germline assignment: CDR1 SEHNR and CDR2 FQNEAQ (reference sequence). CDR3 in amino acids: CASSLMTGQEHYF. The CDR3 region has the DNA TGTGCCAGCAGCCTCATGACAGGGCAGGAGCACTACTTC.